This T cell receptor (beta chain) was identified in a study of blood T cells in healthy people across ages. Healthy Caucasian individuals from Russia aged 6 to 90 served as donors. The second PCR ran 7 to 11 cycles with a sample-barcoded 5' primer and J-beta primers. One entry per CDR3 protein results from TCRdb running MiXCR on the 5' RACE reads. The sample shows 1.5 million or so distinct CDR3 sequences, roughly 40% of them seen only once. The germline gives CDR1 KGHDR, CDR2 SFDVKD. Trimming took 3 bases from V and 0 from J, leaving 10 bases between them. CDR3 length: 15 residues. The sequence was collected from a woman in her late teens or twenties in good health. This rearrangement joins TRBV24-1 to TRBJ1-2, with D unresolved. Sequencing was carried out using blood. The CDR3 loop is CATSDGDLPNYGYTF. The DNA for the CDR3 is TGTGCCACCAGTGATGGAGACCTCCCTAACTATGGCTACACCTTC.